The source of this T cell receptor (beta chain) is a study of healthy donors' naive CD4 and CD8 T cells. Starting from around 500 ng of total RNA, TCR libraries were made with linear amplification. From the reads, TCRdb called clonotypes with MiXCR, one entry per CDR3 protein. The data show around 180,000 distinct CDR3 sequences, over 60% seen once. Trimming left V 7 bases short and J 5 bases short, with 15 bases between. Germline CDR1 and CDR2: SNHLY and FYNNEI. CDR3 length: 14 residues. Sequenced: naive CD4+ and CD8+ T cells sorted from blood, pooled from several donors. This receptor was identified in a pool of human donors in good health; the sample pools cells from several healthy donors. This chain links TRBV2 with TRBJ2-1; D remains unclear. CDR3 sequence: CASKSAARNNEQFF. CDR3 sequence (DNA): TGTGCCAGCAAGTCGGCAGCCCGAAACAATGAGCAGTTCTTC.